This T cell receptor beta chain was sequenced in a study of T cell responses to AZD1222 COVID-19 vaccine. Sequencing used immunoSEQ multiplex PCR; TCRdb keeps in-frame clones, though not all of them. The sample carries fewer than 110,000 clones, about nine tenths recorded once. Notes on this clone: What it binds is unknown.

Study-level findings and limits: Rises in breadth and depth of Spike-specific TCRs came after two AZD1222 doses.

The CDR3 contains 14 residues. Germline values: CDR1 SEHNR, CDR2 FQNEAQ (reference sequence). V was pared by 0 bases and J by 3 bases, with 8 bases between. The specimen comprised peripheral blood, sampled 28 days after the second AZD1222 dose. The rearrangement uses TRBV7-9 and TRBJ1-2, with D unresolved. The origin of this receptor is an adult who received the AZD1222 COVID-19 vaccine. CDR3 coding DNA: TGTGCCAGCAGCTTAGCTGGCAGTTACTATGGCTACACCTTC. Translating it yields CASSLAGSYYGYTF.